The 13 T cell receptor beta chains below come from one sample, sequenced in a study of post-analysis software for immune sequencing data. Overall study findings and caveats: A handful of TRBV segments appeared more often in patients than in controls, and TRBV5-6, TRBV5-1 and TRBV20-1 were among these.

These receptors have no identified antigens. Prepared libraries of TCR beta cDNA carried unique molecular identifiers. TCRdb used MiXCR to reprocess the PCR reads, holding one entry per CDR3 protein. The sample records hundreds of thousands of distinct CDR3 sequences, roughly 40% being singletons. What was sequenced was blood. Receptors originate from a girl between 10 and 17 years old with multiple sclerosis.

The V call is TRBV5-1, the J call TRBJ2-3, with TRBD2 identical over 12 bases. Germline CDR1 and CDR2: SGHRS and YFSETQ. This CDR3 is 18 amino acids long. V trimming: 7 bases; J trimming: 0 bases; junction bases outside the gene matches: 12. The CDR3 protein is CASRPTSGGNPSTDTQYF. Here the CDR3 DNA reads TGCGCCAGCCGGCCGACTAGCGGGGGCAACCCTAGCACAGATACGCAGTATTTT.

The chain carries TRBV5-1 and TRBJ2-1; D is unresolved. Germline V gene lookup returns CDR1 SGHRS and CDR2 YFSETQ. Trimming took off 0 bases at V and 4 bases at J, with 11 bases between the two ends. The CDR3 consists of 15 residues. The CDR3 is CASSLEVAVYNEQFF. Written as DNA, the CDR3 is TGCGCCAGCAGCTTGGAAGTGGCGGTTTACAATGAGCAGTTCTTC.

A few counts support this clonotype. The chain couples TRBV9 to TRBJ2-1, with TRBD1 matching over 7 bases. V lost 0 bases and J lost 4; bases outside the gene matches: 7. Germline loops: CDR1 SGDLS, CDR2 YYNGEE. The CDR3 contains 16 residues. The CDR3 DNA is TGTGCCAGCAGCGTAGCTACCGGGACAGTATACAATGAGCAGTTCTTC. It is translated as CASSVATGTVYNEQFF.

V gene TRBV5-6 combines with J gene TRBJ1-6; D not certain. Germline V gene sequence: CDR1 SGHDT, CDR2 YYEEEE. The CDR3 totals 13 residues. V dropped 4 bases and J dropped 8 bases, with 10 bases sitting between them. The CDR3 DNA reads as TGTGCCAGCAGCCTGAATCCGGATTCACCCCTCCACTTT. As protein: CASSLNPDSPLHF.

The chain is built from TRBV9 and TRBJ2-1; D unresolved. Germline V gene sequence: CDR1 SGDLS, CDR2 YYNGEE. V was trimmed by 3 bases and J by 0 bases, leaving 7 bases between them. This CDR3 spans 14 amino acids. This CDR3 is CASSAGNSYNEQFF. CDR3 nucleotide sequence: TGTGCCAGCAGCGCGGGTAACTCCTACAATGAGCAGTTCTTC. The full variable domain, rest sourced from reference TRBV9 and TRBJ2-1, is DSGVTQTPKHLITATGQRVTLRCSPRSGDLSVYWYQQSLDQGLQFLIQYYNGEERAKGNILERFSAQQFPDLHSELNLSSLELGDSALYFCASSAGNSYNEQFFGPGTRLTVL.

This clonotype has just a few counts. This chain links TRBV20-1 with TRBJ2-7; tentatively, D is TRBD1 (6 bases). V shed 4 bases and J shed 1 base, with 11 bases lying between them. Per germline, CDR1 DFQATT and CDR2 SNEGSKA (reference sequence). CDR3 length equals 13 residues. Here the CDR3 reads CSANRDTSYEQYF. For the CDR3, the DNA is TGCAGTGCTAACCGGGACACTTCCTACGAGCAGTACTTC.

This clonotype has a count of ten or more. The J gene is TRBJ1-2, the V gene TRBV11-3, with 8 bases identical to TRBD1. Germline trimming cut 6 bases from V and 5 bases from J; bases unmatched to any gene: 5. Germline V gives CDR1 SGHNT, CDR2 YENEEA. CDR3 length: 13 residues. The CDR3 coding sequence is TGTGCCAGCAGTCCAGGGACAGGTTATGGCTACACCTTC. Residues: CASSPGTGYGYTF.

CDR3 in DNA: TGCAGTGCTAGAGGCTCCCCGAACGACAATGAGCAGTTCTTC. It encodes CSARGSPNDNEQFF. This chain links TRBV20-1 with TRBJ2-1; D remains ambiguous. Trimming took 1 base from V and 5 from J, leaving 12 bases between them. This CDR3 spans 14 amino acids. Germline CDR1 DFQATT, CDR2 SNEGSKA (reference sequence).

This sequence joins TRBV12-3 or TRBV12-4 and TRBJ2-7, with D uncertain. The CDR3 has 13 amino acids. Trimming removed 8 bases from V and 0 bases from J, with 11 bases in between. CDR3 nucleotide sequence: TGTGCCAGCGCCGACCCGAGCTCCTACGAGCAGTACTTC. Protein: CASADPSSYEQYF.

This clonotype came up a few times. The CDR3 loop is CASSAYRANEQFF. CDR3 DNA sequence: TGTGCCAGCAGCGCCTACAGGGCCAATGAGCAGTTCTTC. V usage is TRBV7-6 and J usage is TRBJ2-1; D is possibly TRBD1 (6 bases). The CDR3 is 13 residues long. Germline loops: CDR1 SGHVS, CDR2 FNYEAQ. Trimming took 5 bases from V and 6 from J, leaving 11 bases between them.

The rearrangement uses TRBV7-9 and TRBJ1-2, with a possible D match to TRBD1 (5 bases). The CDR3 is 16 residues long. Germline CDR1 and CDR2: SEHNR and FQNEAQ (reference sequence). Trimming removed 5 bases from V and 2 bases from J, with 18 bases in between. The CDR3 nucleotides read TGTGCCAGCAGCAAGCAAATCAGGGTCTCGAACTATGGCTACACCTTC. This sequence encodes CASSKQIRVSNYGYTF.

J is TRBJ1-2 and V is TRBV6-5; D gene ambiguous. CDR1 and CDR2 from the germline V gene are MNHEY and SVGAGI. The CDR3 covers 14 residues. Trimming took 7 bases from V and 4 from J, leaving 16 bases between them. CDR3 in DNA: TGTGCCAGCACCCGGACGGACGGACCCTATGGCTACACCTTC. Translating it yields CASTRTDGPYGYTF.

This clonotype was seen only a few times. This chain joins TRBV5-1 and TRBJ2-7; 8 bases match TRBD1. Trimming took 4 bases from V and 4 from J; bases not matched to a gene: 10. Germline V gene lookup returns CDR1 SGHRS and CDR2 YFSETQ. CDR3 length: 15 amino acids. The CDR3 reads CASSPNGQGIYEQYF. The CDR3 region has the DNA TGCGCCAGCAGCCCGAACGGACAGGGAATTTACGAGCAGTACTTC.